This T cell receptor beta chain was recovered during a study of beta chain features in type 1 diabetes. Study overall: Healthy donors, compared against patients, showed similar age, gender and cell yields. General observations from the study: Shorter TCRB CDR3s, moderately but significantly so, were found in Type 1 diabetes patients in all four CD4+ subsets. cDNA-based reads could over-represent cells with high TCR expression. Junctions at VDJ sites from type 1 diabetes patients had fewer insertions and more deletions. Although PCR might favor shorter templates, it would do so equally in patients and controls.

Sequenced material consisted of expressed TCRB transcripts (all of the isolated RNA was reverse transcribed). Profiled with immunoSEQ multiplex PCR; TCRdb holds only in-frame clones, not every one. The data show around 260,000 clones, with less than 30% seen just once and 0.012% held by the top ten. Germline loops: CDR1 MGHRA, CDR2 YSYEKL. CDR3 length: 18 amino acids. Losses at the gene ends were 3 bases for V and 0 bases for J; bases not matched to a gene: 10. Note on this clone: What it recognizes is unknown.

Sample: naive CD4+ T cells from blood. The clonotype was recovered from a woman aged 30 to 39 with type 1 diabetes. The rearrangement links TRBV4-1 to TRBJ1-4, with TRBD1 identical over 7 bases. The CDR3 loop reads CASSQVTGTASTNEKLFF. CDR3 DNA: TGCGCCAGCAGCCAGGTCACCGGGACAGCATCAACTAATGAAAAACTGTTTTTT.